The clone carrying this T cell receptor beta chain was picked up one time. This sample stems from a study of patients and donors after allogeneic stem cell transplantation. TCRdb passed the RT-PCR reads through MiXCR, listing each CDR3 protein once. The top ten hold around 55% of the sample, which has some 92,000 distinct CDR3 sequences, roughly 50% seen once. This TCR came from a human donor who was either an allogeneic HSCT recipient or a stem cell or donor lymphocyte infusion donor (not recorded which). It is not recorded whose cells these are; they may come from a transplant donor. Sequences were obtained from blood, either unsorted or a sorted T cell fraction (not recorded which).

The CDR3 loop reads CSASPRLAYNEQFF. The CDR3 DNA reads TGCAGTGCTAGCCCCAGACTAGCCTACAATGAGCAGTTCTTC. The V call is TRBV20-1, the J call TRBJ2-1; a weak D match, TRBD2 (6 bases). CDR1 is DFQATT, CDR2 SNEGSKA, per germline (reference sequence). The CDR3 runs 14 residues. The V end lost 3 bases, the J end lost 2 bases, and 11 bases lay between the germline ends.